This record looks at one TCR beta chain sequence and its context. Its antigen is as yet unknown. This sample is drawn from a study of T cell responses to AZD1222 COVID-19 vaccine. Study results and limitations: Only after the peak T cell response were repertoires sampled. Unmutated variant regions reportedly attract nearly half of all spike-specific TCRs. Most donors were white British and more were female, and clonal diversity was possibly underestimated.

Only in-frame clones appear in the TCRdb table, and some are missing; sequencing was by immunoSEQ multiplex PCR. The data contain about 130,000 clones, around four fifths of them singletons. The V gene's germline CDR1 is SEHNR and CDR2 FQNEAQ (reference sequence). Unmatched junction bases numbered 4, after V lost 4 bases and J lost 6 bases. The CDR3 is 15 residues long. V and J are TRBV7-9 and TRBJ2-3, with 13 bases identical to TRBD2. The clonotype was recovered from an adult in good health. This specimen consisted of peripheral blood, obtained on day 0 of AZD1222 vaccination. The CDR3 is CASSYRLAGGDTQYF. CDR3 bases: TGTGCCAGCAGCTATCGACTAGCGGGGGGTGATACGCAGTATTTT.